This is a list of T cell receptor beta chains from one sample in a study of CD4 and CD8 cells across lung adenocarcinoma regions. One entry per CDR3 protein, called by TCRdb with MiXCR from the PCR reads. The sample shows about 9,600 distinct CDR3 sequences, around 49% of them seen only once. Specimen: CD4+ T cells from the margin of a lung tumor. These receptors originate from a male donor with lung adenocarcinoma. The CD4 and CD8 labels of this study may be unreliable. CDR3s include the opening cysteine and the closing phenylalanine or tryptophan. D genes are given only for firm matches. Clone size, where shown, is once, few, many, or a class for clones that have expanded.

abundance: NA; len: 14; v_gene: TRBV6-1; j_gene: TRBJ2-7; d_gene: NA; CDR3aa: CASSVTGARDEQYF; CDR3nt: TGTGCCAGCAGTGTTACTGGGGCTCGGGACGAGCAGTACTTC
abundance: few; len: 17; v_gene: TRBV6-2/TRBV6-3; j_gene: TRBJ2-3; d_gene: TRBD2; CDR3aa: CASSTLKRGILADTQYF; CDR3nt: TGTGCCAGCAGTACCCTAAAGCGGGGTATACTAGCCGATACGCAGTATTTT
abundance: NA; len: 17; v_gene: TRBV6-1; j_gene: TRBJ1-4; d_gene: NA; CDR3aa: CASSDRLGRVTNEKLFF; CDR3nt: TGTGCCAGCAGTGATCGTTTAGGGCGCGTCACTAATGAAAAACTGTTTTTT
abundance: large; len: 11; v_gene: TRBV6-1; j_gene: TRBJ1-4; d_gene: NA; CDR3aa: CASRLNEKLFF; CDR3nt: TGTGCCAGCAGGCTCAATGAAAAACTGTTTTTT
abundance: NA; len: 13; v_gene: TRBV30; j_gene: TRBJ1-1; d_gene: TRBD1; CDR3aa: CAWSRDRGTEAFF; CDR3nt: TGTGCCTGGAGTCGGGACAGGGGCACTGAAGCTTTCTTT
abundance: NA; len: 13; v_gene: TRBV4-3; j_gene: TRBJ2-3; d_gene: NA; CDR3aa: CASSQDLKDTQYF; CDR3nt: TGCGCCAGCAGCCAAGACCTAAAAGATACGCAGTATTTT
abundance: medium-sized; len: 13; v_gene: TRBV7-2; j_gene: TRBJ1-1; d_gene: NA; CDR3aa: CASSFSGNTEAFF; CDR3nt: TGTGCCAGCAGCTTTTCAGGGAACACTGAAGCTTTCTTT
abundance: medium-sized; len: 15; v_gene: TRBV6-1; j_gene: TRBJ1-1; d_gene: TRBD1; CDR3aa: CASSLRTGGQLEAFF; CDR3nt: TGTGCCAGCAGTCTGCGGACAGGGGGCCAGTTAGAAGCTTTCTTT
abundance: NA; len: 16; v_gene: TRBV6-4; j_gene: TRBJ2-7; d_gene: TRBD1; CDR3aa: CASSVSSQGAKNMQYF; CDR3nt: TGTGCCAGCAGCGTCTCGAGTCAGGGGGCCAAAAACATGCAGTACTTC
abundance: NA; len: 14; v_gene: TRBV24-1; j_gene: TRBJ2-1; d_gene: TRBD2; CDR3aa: CATSAASGSYEQFF; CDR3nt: TGTGCCACCAGTGCCGCTAGCGGCTCCTACGAGCAGTTCTTC
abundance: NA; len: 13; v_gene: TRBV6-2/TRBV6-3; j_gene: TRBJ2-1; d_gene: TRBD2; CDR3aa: CASAALAGSEQFF; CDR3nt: TGTGCCAGCGCCGCACTAGCGGGAAGCGAGCAGTTCTTC
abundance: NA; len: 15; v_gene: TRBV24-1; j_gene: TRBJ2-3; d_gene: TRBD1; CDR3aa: CATSGAGGITDTQYF; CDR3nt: TGTGCCACCAGTGGGGCAGGGGGCATCACGGATACGCAGTATTTT
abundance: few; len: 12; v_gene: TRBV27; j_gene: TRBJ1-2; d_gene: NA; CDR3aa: CASFGSLYGYTF; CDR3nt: TGTGCCAGTTTCGGGTCCCTCTATGGCTACACCTTC
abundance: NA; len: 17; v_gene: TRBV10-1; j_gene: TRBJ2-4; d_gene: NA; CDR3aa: CASTTDSLSLAKNIQYF; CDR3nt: TGCGCCAGCACAACGGACAGCCTAAGCCTAGCCAAAAACATTCAGTACTTC
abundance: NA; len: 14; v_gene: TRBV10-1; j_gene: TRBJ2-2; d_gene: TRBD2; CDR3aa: CASRGTSESGELFF; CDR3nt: TGCGCCAGCAGGGGGACTAGCGAATCCGGGGAGCTGTTTTTT
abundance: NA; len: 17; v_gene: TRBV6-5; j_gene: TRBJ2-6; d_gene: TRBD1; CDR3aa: CASSLLQGAGGANVLTF; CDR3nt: TGTGCCAGCAGCCTACTCCAGGGGGCGGGTGGGGCCAACGTCCTGACTTTC
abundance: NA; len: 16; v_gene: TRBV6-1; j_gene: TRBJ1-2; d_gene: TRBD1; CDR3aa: CASSKRQGTANYGYTF; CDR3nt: TGTGCCAGCAGCAAAAGACAGGGGACAGCTAACTATGGCTACACCTTC
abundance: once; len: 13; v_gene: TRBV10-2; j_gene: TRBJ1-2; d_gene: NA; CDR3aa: CASRSRGNYGYTF; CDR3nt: TGCGCCAGCAGATCCAGGGGAAACTATGGCTACACCTTC
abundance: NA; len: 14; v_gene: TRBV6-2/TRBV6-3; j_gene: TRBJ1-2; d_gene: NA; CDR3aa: CASSKRGIYYGYTF; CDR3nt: TGTGCCAGCAGTAAGAGGGGGATCTACTATGGCTACACCTTC
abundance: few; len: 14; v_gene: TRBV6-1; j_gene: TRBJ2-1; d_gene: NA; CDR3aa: CASSGFTVNNEQFF; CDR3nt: TGTGCCAGCAGTGGTTTCACAGTAAACAATGAGCAGTTCTTC
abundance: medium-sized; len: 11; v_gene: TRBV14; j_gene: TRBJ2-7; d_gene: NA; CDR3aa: CASSRSYEQYF; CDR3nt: TGTGCCAGCAGCCGATCCTACGAGCAGTACTTC
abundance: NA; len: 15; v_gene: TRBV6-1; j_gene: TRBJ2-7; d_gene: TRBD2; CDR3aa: CASSEGGGGQDTQYF; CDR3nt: TGTGCCAGCAGTGAGGGGGGCGGGGGGCAAGATACGCAGTACTTC
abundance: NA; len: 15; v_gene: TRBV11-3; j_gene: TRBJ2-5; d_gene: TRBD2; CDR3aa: CASSSFGGGRETQYF; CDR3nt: TGTGCCAGCAGCTCGTTTGGTGGCGGGAGAGAGACCCAGTACTTC
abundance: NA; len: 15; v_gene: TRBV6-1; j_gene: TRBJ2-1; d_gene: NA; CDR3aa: CASTPVSGASDEQFF; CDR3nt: TGTGCCAGCACCCCGGTCAGTGGCGCCTCCGATGAGCAGTTCTTC
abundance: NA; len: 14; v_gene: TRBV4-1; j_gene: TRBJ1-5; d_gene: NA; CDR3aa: CASSQPGQNQPQHF; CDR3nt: TGCGCCAGCAGCCAACCCGGACAGAATCAGCCCCAGCATTTT
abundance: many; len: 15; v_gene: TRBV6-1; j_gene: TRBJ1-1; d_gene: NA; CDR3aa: CASPPKRTMNTEAFF; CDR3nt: TGTGCCAGCCCCCCCAAGCGGACAATGAACACTGAAGCTTTCTTT
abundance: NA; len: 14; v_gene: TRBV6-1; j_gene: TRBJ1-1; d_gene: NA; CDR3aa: CASSPQGERTEAFF; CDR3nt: TGTGCCAGCAGTCCACAAGGGGAGCGAACTGAAGCTTTCTTT
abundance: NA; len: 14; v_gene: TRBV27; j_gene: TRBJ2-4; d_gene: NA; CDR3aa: CASRGLQSTNIQYF; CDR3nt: TGTGCCAGCAGGGGACTTCAGAGTACCAACATTCAGTACTTC
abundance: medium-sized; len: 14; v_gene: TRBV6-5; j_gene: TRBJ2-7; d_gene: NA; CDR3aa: CASSYRDAAYEQYF; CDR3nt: TGTGCCAGCAGTTACCGGGACGCTGCCTACGAGCAGTACTTC
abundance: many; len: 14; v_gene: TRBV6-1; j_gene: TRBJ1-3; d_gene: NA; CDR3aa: CASSFHSSGNTIYF; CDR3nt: TGTGCCAGCAGCTTTCATAGCTCTGGAAACACCATATATTTT
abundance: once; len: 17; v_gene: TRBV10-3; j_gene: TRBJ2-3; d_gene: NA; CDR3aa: CAISARTRGRNQDTQYF; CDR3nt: TGTGCCATCAGTGCGCGTACTAGGGGCCGAAACCAAGATACGCAGTATTTC
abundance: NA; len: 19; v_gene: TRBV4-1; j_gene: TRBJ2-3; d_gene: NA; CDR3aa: CASSQGSSAGAGGKNTQYF; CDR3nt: TGCGCCAGCAGCCAAGGTAGTAGCGCGGGGGCTGGAGGCAAAAATACGCAGTACTTT
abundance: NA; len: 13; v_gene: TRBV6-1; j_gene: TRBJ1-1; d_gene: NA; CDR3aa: CASSEQGNTEAFF; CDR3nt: TGTGCCAGCAGCGAACAGGGGAACACTGAAGCTTTCTTT